Below, 9 T cell receptor beta chains from the same sample are listed, as sequenced in a study of tumor-infiltrating lymphocytes in primary liver carcinoma. Starting from approximately 470 ng of total RNA, TCR beta cDNA was produced with a primer in the constant region. Library construction for TCR beta comprised three nested multiplex PCR rounds performed with slightly modified ARM-PCR. The opening two PCR rounds, approximately 10 cycles each, paired TRBV1-TRBV30 forward primers with a C-beta reverse primer. TCRdb reprocessed the multiplex PCR reads with MiXCR, giving one entry per CDR3 protein. The sample contains about 75,000 distinct CDR3 sequences, 65% to 75% of which appear only once. Co-extracting RNA and DNA was done with roughly 17-34 mg of unsorted bulk tissue as input. What was sequenced was tumor-adjacent normal liver tissue. The receptors originated from a man aged 35 to 55 with primary liver carcinoma and hepatitis B virus infection.

This clonotype occurred a few times. A much larger clonotype is one base distant, so this may be a read error. This chain joins TRBV7-9 and TRBJ2-7; 8 bases are a match to TRBD1. This CDR3 has 12 residues. Germline lookup yields CDR1 SEHNR and CDR2 FQNEAQ (reference sequence). The chain's CDR3 is CVSSPNGQGGYF. The CDR3 bases are TGTGTCAGCAGCCCCAATGGACAGGGTGGGTACTTC.

The chain couples TRBV5-5 to TRBJ1-2; D perhaps matches TRBD1 (6 bases). Trimming took 4 bases from V and 10 from J, leaving 26 bases between them. The CDR3 extends over 16 amino acids. Germline loops: CDR1 SGHKS, CDR2 YYEKEE (reference sequence). CDR3 DNA: TGTGCCAGCAGCCCTCACCCGGACAGAACTAACTATCCCTACACCTTC. This gives the protein CASSPHPDRTNYPYTF. The variable domain in full, with the rest retrieved from reference TRBV5-5 and TRBJ1-2, is DAGVTQSPTHLIKTRGQQVTLRCSPISGHKSVSWYQQVLGQGPQFIFQYYEKEERGRGNFPDRFSARQFPNYSSELNVNALLLGDSALYLCASSPHPDRTNYPYTFGSGTRLTVV.

As regards this clonotype: At one of its ends the junction is not consistent with the germline gene, which may arise from a read error. The chain links TRBV10-3 to TRBJ1-2, with D perhaps TRBD1 (6 bases). The CDR3 totals 14 residues. Germline values: CDR1 ENHRY, CDR2 SYGVKD. CDR3 sequence (DNA): TGTGCCATCAGTGAGTCGTCAGGGGACTATGGCTACATCTTC. This codes for CAISESSGDYGYIF.

This sequence joins TRBV28 and TRBJ2-3; 7 bases fit TRBD2. The length of the CDR3 is 18 residues. Germline CDR1 is MDHEN and CDR2 is SYDVKM. After removal of 7 bases from V and 7 bases from J, the junction contained 23 bases not matched to a gene. The DNA of the CDR3 is TGTGCCAGCACCCCCCTTCTAAGGGTGCGGGGGTCCGTTAATACGCAGTATTTT. Protein sequence: CASTPLLRVRGSVNTQYF. The complete variable domain, with remaining parts taken from reference TRBV28 and TRBJ2-3, reads DVKVTQSSRYLVKRTGEKVFLECVQDMDHENMFWYRQDPGLGLRLIYFSYDVKMKEKGDIPEGYSVSREKKERFSLILESASTNQTSMYLCASTPLLRVRGSVNTQYFGPGTRLTVL.

Regarding this clonotype: The conserved final phenylalanine or tryptophan is absent from the CDR3, which likely points to a read error. The chain recombines TRBV6-6 with TRBJ1-5, with D unresolved. Trimming took off 0 bases at V and 3 bases at J, with 9 bases between the two ends. Germline CDR1 is MNHNY and CDR2 is SVGAGI (reference sequence). The CDR3 is 15 residues long. The CDR3 sequence is CASSYSRSTNQPQHS. The CDR3 DNA reads as TGTGCCAGCAGTTACTCGCGCAGTACCAATCAGCCCCAGCATTCT.

About this clonotype itself: At one end the junction does not follow the germline gene, possibly because of a read error. The chain couples TRBV6-2 or TRBV6-3 to TRBJ2-6; tentatively, D is TRBD2 (6 bases). The CDR3 has 16 amino acids. Germline values: CDR1 MNHEY, CDR2 SVGEGT. CDR3: CASSSHGSSGANVLIF. CDR3 bases: TGTGCTAGCAGTTCTCACGGGAGCTCTGGGGCCAACGTCCTGATTTTC.

This clonotype was seen just once. A much more abundant neighbour one base away suggests this may be a read error. This chain uses TRBV7-8 with TRBJ2-3; TRBD2 aligns across 7 bases. From germline, CDR1 is SGHVS and CDR2 FQNEAQ. CDR3 length equals 11 residues. The CDR3 DNA follows: TGTGCCAGCAGCGCGGGAGATGCGCAGTATTTT. It codes for CASSAGDAQYF.

Comments on this clonotype: A much larger clone is a single base away; this may be a read error. This chain joins TRBV6-2 or TRBV6-3 and TRBJ2-7; a weak D match, TRBD1 (5 bases). CDR3 size: 13 residues. CDR1 and CDR2 from the germline V gene are MNHEY and SVGEGT. The CDR3 sequence: CTSNRRASYEQYF. CDR3 nucleotides: TGTACCAGCAACAGGAGAGCCTCCTACGAGCAGTACTTC.

Concerning this clonotype: One end of the junction is discordant with germline, which a read error may explain. The chain carries TRBV4-2 and TRBJ2-7; tentative D call: TRBD2 (6 bases). Looked up from germline, CDR1 is LGHNA and CDR2 is YNFKEQ. CDR3 length equals 16 residues. DNA of the CDR3: TGTACCAGCAGCCAAGCGGCTGGCGGGGCTTCCTACGAGCAGTACTTC. Amino acid sequence: CTSSQAAGGASYEQYF.